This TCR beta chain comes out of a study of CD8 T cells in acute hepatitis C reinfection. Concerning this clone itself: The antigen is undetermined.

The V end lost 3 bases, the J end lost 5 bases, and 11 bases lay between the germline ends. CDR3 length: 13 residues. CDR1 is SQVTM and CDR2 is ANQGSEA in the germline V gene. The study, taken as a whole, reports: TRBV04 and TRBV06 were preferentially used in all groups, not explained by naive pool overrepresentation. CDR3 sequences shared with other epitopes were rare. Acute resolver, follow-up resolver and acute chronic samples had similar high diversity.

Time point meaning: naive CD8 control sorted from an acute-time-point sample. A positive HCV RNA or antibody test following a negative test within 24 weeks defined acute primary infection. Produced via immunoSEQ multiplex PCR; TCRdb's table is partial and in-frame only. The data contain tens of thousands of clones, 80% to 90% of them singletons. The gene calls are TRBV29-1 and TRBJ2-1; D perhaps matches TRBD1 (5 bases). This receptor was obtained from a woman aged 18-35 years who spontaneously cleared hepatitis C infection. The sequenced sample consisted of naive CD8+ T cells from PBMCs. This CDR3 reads CSVDRATHNEQFF. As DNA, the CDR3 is TGCAGCGTTGACAGGGCGACACACAATGAGCAGTTCTTC.